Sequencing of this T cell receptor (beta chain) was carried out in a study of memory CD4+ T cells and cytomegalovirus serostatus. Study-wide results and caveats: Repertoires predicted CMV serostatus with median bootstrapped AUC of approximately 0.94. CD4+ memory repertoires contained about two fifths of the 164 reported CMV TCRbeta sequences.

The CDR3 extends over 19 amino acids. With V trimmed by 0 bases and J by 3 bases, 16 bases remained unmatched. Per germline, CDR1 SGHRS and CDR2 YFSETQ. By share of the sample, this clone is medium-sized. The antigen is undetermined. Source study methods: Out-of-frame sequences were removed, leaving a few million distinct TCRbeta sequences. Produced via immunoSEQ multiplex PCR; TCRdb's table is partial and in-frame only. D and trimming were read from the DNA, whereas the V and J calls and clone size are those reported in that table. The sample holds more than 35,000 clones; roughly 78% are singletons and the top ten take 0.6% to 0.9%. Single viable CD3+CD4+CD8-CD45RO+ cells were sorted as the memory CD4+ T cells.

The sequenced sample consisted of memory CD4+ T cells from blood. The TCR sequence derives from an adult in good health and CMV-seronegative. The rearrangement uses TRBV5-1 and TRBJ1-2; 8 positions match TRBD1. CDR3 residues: CASSLEGTGLRVYDYGYTF. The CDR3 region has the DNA TGCGCCAGCAGCTTGGAAGGGACAGGTTTAAGGGTATACGACTATGGCTACACCTTC.